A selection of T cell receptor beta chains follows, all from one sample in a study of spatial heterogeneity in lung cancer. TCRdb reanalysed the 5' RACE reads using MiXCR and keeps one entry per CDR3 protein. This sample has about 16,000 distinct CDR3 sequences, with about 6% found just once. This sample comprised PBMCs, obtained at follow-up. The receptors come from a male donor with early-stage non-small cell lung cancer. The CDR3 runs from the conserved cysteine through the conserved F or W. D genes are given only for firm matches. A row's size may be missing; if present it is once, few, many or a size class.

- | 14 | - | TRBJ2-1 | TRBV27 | CPSSFRVTHNEQFF | TGTCCCAGCAGTTTCAGGGTCACACACAATGAGCAGTTCTTC
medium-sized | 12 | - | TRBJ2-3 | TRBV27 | CATQGSTDTQYF | TGTGCCACGCAGGGTAGCACAGATACGCAGTATTTT
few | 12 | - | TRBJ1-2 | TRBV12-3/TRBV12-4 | CASSLENYGYTF | TGTGCCAGCAGTTTAGAGAACTATGGCTACACCTTC
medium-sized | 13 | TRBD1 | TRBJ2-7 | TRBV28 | CASSIRTGGSQSF | TGTGCCAGCAGTATCAGGACAGGGGGATCGCAAAGCTTC
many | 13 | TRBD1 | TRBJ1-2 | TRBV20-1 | CSAKTGVNYGYTF | TGCAGTGCAAAGACAGGGGTTAACTATGGCTACACCTTC
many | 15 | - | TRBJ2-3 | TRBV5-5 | CASSPVQGNTDTQYF | TGTGCCAGCAGCCCGGTACAGGGTAACACAGATACGCAGTATTTT
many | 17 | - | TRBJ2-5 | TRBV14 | CASSRGLRDRVRGTQYF | TGTGCCAGCAGCCGAGGGTTGAGGGACCGCGTCCGTGGGACCCAGTACTTC
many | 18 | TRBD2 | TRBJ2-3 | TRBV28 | CASSLPPQTSGRTDTQYF | TGTGCCAGCAGTTTGCCCCCGCAGACTAGCGGGAGAACAGATACGCAGTATTTT
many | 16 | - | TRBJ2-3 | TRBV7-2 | CASSFMGGSVTDTQYF | TGTGCCAGCAGCTTTATGGGGGGCTCGGTCACAGATACGCAGTATTTT
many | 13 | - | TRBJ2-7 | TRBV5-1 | CASSSVGADEQYF | TGCGCCAGCAGCTCCGTGGGGGCTGACGAGCAGTACTTC
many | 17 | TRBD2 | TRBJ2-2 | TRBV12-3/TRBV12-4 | CASSLRATSENTGELFF | TGTGCCAGCAGTTTACGGGCTACTAGCGAGAACACCGGGGAGCTGTTTTTT
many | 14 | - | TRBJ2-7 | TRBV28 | CASSLSSNAYEQYF | TGTGCCAGCAGTTTAAGCAGTAATGCCTACGAGCAGTACTTC
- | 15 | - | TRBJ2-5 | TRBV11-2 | CASSLAPGGPETQYF | TGTGCCAGCAGCTTAGCCCCGGGGGGCCCCGAGACCCAGTACTTC
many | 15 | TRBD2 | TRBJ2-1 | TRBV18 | CASSPASGSYNEQFF | TGTGCCAGCTCACCAGCTAGCGGCTCCTACAATGAGCAGTTCTTC
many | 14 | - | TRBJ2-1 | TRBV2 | CASPDPRNYNEQFF | TGTGCCAGTCCAGACCCTCGCAACTACAATGAGCAGTTCTTC
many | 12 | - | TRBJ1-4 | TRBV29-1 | CSVVGIDEKLFF | TGCAGCGTTGTGGGGATTGATGAAAAACTGTTTTTT
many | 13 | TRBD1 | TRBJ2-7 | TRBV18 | CASTGTGPYEQYF | TGTGCCAGCACCGGGACAGGCCCCTACGAGCAGTACTTC
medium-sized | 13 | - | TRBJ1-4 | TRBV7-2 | CASSRAMNEKLFF | TGTGCCAGCAGCCGAGCCATGAATGAAAAACTGTTTTTT
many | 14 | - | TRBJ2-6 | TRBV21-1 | CASIPSSGANVLTF | TGTGCCAGCATCCCAAGCTCTGGGGCCAACGTCCTGACTTTC
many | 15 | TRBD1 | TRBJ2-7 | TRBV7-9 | CASRSRDRVFDEQYF | TGTGCCAGCAGGTCCCGGGACAGGGTTTTCGACGAGCAGTACTTC
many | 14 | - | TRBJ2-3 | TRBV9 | CASSKSGVPDTQYF | TGTGCCAGCAGCAAAAGTGGGGTCCCAGATACGCAGTATTTT
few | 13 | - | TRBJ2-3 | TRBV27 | CASREGPGLTQYF | TGTGCCAGCAGAGAAGGACCGGGCCTAACGCAGTATTTT
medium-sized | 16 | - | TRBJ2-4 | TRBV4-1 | CASSQEGLATKNIQYF | TGCGCCAGCAGCCAAGAAGGGCTAGCGACCAAAAACATTCAGTACTTC
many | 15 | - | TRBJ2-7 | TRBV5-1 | CASSLDGQLKGEQYF | TGCGCCAGCAGCTTGGACGGACAACTTAAAGGGGAGCAGTACTTC
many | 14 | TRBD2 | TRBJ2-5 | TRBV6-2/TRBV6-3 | CASSLAGGQETQYF | TGTGCCAGCAGTCTAGCGGGAGGTCAAGAGACCCAGTACTTC
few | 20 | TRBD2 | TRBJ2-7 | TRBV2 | CASSEVVPGLAGVLAYEQYF | TGTGCCAGCAGTGAGGTCGTGCCGGGACTAGCGGGAGTTCTGGCCTACGAGCAGTACTTC
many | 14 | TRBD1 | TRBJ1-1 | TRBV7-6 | CASSHSQGAGEAFF | TGTGCCAGCAGTCATTCGCAGGGGGCAGGTGAAGCTTTCTTT
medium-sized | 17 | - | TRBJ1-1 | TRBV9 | CASSVGTTGSLNTEAFF | TGTGCCAGCAGCGTAGGGACGACAGGTTCTCTTAACACTGAAGCTTTCTTT
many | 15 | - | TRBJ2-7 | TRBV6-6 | CASKDKQGTVGEQYF | TGTGCCAGCAAAGATAAACAGGGTACTGTTGGGGAGCAGTACTTC
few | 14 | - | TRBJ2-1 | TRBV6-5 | CASRLVDSYNEQFF | TGTGCCAGCAGATTGGTGGATTCCTACAATGAGCAGTTCTTC
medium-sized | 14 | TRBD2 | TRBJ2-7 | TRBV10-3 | CASRLAESSYEQYF | TGTGCCAGTCGACTAGCGGAATCCTCCTACGAGCAGTACTTC
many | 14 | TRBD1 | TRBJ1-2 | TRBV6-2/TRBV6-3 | CASRRTGGGYGYTF | TGTGCCAGCAGGAGAACAGGGGGCGGCTATGGCTACACCTTC
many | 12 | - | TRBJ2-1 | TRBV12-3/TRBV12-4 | CASSSRTGEQFF | TGTGCCAGCAGTTCCCGAACGGGTGAGCAGTTCTTC
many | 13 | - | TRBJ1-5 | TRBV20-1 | CSAFPREGQPQHF | TGCAGTGCCTTCCCTAGGGAGGGCCAGCCCCAGCATTTT
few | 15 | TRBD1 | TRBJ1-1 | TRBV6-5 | CASSWDRTLNTEAFF | TGTGCCAGCAGTTGGGACAGGACTCTGAACACTGAAGCTTTCTTT
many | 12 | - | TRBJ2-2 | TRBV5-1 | CASSLDTGELFF | TGCGCCAGCAGCTTAGACACCGGGGAGCTGTTTTTT
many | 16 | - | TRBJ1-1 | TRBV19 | CASSIDGGRANTEAFF | TGTGCCAGTAGTATAGATGGCGGCAGGGCGAACACTGAAGCTTTCTTT
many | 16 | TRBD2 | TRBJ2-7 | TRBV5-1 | CASSPGTSGGDYEQYF | TGCGCCAGCAGCCCGGGGACTAGCGGGGGGGACTACGAGCAGTACTTC
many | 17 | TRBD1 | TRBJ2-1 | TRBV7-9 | CASSRDRGSPQYNEQFF | TGTGCCAGCAGCCGGGACAGGGGGAGCCCTCAATACAATGAGCAGTTCTTC
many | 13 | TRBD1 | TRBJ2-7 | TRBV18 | CASSLGQDREQYF | TGTGCCAGCTCACTTGGACAGGATCGCGAGCAGTACTTC
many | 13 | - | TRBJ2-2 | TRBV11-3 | CASSPSLSGELFF | TGTGCCAGCAGCCCTTCTTTGTCTGGGGAGCTGTTTTTT
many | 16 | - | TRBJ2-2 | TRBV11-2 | CASSFFGGGRTGELFF | TGTGCCAGCAGCTTTTTTGGGGGCGGAAGGACCGGGGAGCTGTTTTTT
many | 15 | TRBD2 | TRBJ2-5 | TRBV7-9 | CASSPWAGDPETQYF | TGTGCCAGCAGCCCGTGGGCGGGAGACCCAGAGACCCAGTACTTC
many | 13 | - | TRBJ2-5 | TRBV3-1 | CASSQELGKTQYF | TGTGCCAGCAGCCAAGAGCTAGGGAAGACCCAGTACTTC
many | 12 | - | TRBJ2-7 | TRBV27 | CASKGETYEQYF | TGTGCCAGCAAAGGCGAGACCTACGAGCAGTACTTC
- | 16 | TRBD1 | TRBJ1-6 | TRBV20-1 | CSAREPTGGAGSPLHF | TGCAGTGCTAGAGAACCTACAGGGGGCGCAGGGTCACCCCTCCACTTT
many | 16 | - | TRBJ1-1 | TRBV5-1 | CASSSGPGQTPTEAFF | TGCGCCAGCAGCTCGGGGCCCGGGCAGACGCCCACTGAAGCTTTCTTT
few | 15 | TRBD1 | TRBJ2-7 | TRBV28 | CASSSVGDRAREQYF | TGTGCCAGCAGTTCGGTCGGGGACAGGGCACGGGAGCAGTACTTC